The 15 T cell receptor beta chains given below trace back to one sample, sequenced in a study of PD-1 blockade in classical Hodgkin lymphoma. The time point here: cycle 4 day 1 (C4D1), after less than 7 weeks of nivolumab. The patients all showed relapse after autologous stem cell transplantation, while their brentuximab vedotin exposure varied. TCRdb's copy holds only in-frame clones and misses some; the assay was immunoSEQ multiplex PCR. The sample contains over 20,000 clones, around 74% of which appear only once. Sequencing used peripheral blood mononuclear cells (PBMCs), obtained before the fourth cycle of nivolumab. The receptors shown here come from a human donor with classical Hodgkin lymphoma.

The rearrangement uses TRBV7-9 and TRBJ2-1, with D unclear. V shed 5 bases and J shed 6 bases, with 14 bases lying between them. CDR3 length equals 14 residues. Germline V CDR1 and CDR2: SEHNR, FQNEAQ (reference sequence). CDR3 coding DNA: TGTGCCAGCAGCGGGGTAGGGATTTCCAATGAGCAGTTCTTC. Its translation: CASSGVGISNEQFF.

This chain connects TRBV9 to TRBJ1-2; the D is unclear. V lost 4 bases and J 4 bases, leaving 20 bases between the germline ends. The germline CDR1 and CDR2 sequences are SGDLS and YYNGEE. The CDR3 is 16 amino acids. The CDR3 DNA reads TGTGCCAGCAGCCCAGAGGGCCGGGCCGCGCGCTATGGCTACACCTTC. This gives the protein CASSPEGRAARYGYTF.

The chain joins TRBV5-1 to TRBJ2-5; D may correspond to TRBD1 or TRBD2 (7 bases each). Trimming stripped 4 bases from V and 4 bases from J, with 14 bases between. Per germline, CDR1 SGHRS and CDR2 YFSETQ. This CDR3 is built from 14 residues. CDR3 amino acids: CASSQGGGVETQYF. For the CDR3, the DNA is TGCGCCAGCAGCCAGGGGGGGGGCGTAGAGACCCAGTACTTC.

The chain carries TRBV6-4 and TRBJ2-6; D remains unclear. Trimming cost V 0 bases and J 3 bases, with 0 bases left between them. The CDR3 totals 13 residues. The germline V gene encodes CDR1 MRHNA and CDR2 SNTAGT. CDR3 in amino acids: CASSDSGANVLTF. The CDR3 DNA sequence: TGTGCCAGCAGTGACTCTGGGGCCAACGTCCTGACTTTC.

The chain uses TRBV18 and TRBJ1-2, with D uncertain. The CDR3 loop spans 13 amino acids. The germline CDR1 and CDR2 sequences are KGHSH and LQKENI. V dropped 4 bases and J dropped 3 bases, with 9 bases sitting between them. The CDR3 is CASSLPTDYGYTF. The DNA of the CDR3 is TGTGCCAGCTCACTACCGACTGACTATGGCTACACCTTC. Filled out from reference TRBV18 and TRBJ1-2, the complete variable domain reads NAGVMQNPRHLVRRRGQEARLRCSPMKGHSHVYWYRQLPEEGLKFMVYLQKENIIDESGMPKERFSAEFPKEGPSILRIQQVVRGDSAAYFCASSLPTDYGYTFGSGTRLTVV.

This chain joins TRBV25-1 and TRBJ2-7; D remains unclear. Germline V CDR1 and CDR2: MGHDK, SYGVNS. The CDR3 is 11 amino acids. Trimming shortened V by 4 bases and J by 4 bases, and 5 bases separated the two germline ends. CDR3 sequence: CASSVLYEQYF. The CDR3 DNA follows: TGTGCCAGCAGTGTCCTATACGAGCAGTACTTC.

The chain combines TRBV6-5 with TRBJ2-2; D perhaps matches TRBD1 (6 bases). CDR1 and CDR2 (germline): MNHEY, SVGAGI. The V gene lost 6 bases and the J gene lost 6 bases, with 14 bases spanning the gap. This CDR3 has 14 amino acids. CDR3: CASRRTQGPGELFF. CDR3 DNA sequence: TGTGCCAGCAGGCGGACTCAGGGGCCCGGGGAGCTGTTTTTT.

The gene calls are TRBV2 and TRBJ2-3; D is unresolved. Germline values: CDR1 SNHLY, CDR2 FYNNEI. The V gene lost 4 bases and the J gene lost 0 bases, with 2 bases spanning the gap. The CDR3 length is 12 residues. CDR3 nucleotides: TGTGCCAGCAGTGGTAGCACAGATACGCAGTATTTT. Its protein is CASSGSTDTQYF.

The chain recombines TRBV7-9 with TRBJ2-5; 10 bases fit TRBD1. V gave up 5 bases and J gave up 5 bases; unmatched junction bases: 5. Germline CDR1 and CDR2: SEHNR and FQNEAQ (reference sequence). The CDR3 loop spans 14 amino acids. Here the CDR3 DNA reads TGTGCCAGCAGCACCGGGACAGGGGAGGAGACCCAGTACTTC. This translates into CASSTGTGEETQYF.

The V call is TRBV5-5, the J call TRBJ1-1; D is ambiguous. The V and J ends lost 2 bases and 3 bases respectively, with 5 bases between them. Per germline, CDR1 SGHKS and CDR2 YYEKEE (reference sequence). CDR3 length: 12 amino acids. The CDR3 sequence: CASSFGDTEAFF. CDR3 sequence (DNA): TGTGCCAGCAGCTTCGGGGACACTGAAGCTTTCTTT.

The chain recombines TRBV29-1 with TRBJ1-2, with TRBD1 matching 7 bases. The CDR3 is 13 amino acids. Germline V gene sequence: CDR1 SQVTM, CDR2 ANQGSEA. Trimming removed 7 bases from V and 8 bases from J; junction bases left unmatched: 13. The CDR3 DNA is TGCAGCGCCTCTCAACAGGGGAGGTCCGGCTACACCTTC. Its translation is CSASQQGRSGYTF.

Only a few counts were recorded for this clone. The CDR3 nucleotides read TGCGCCAGCAGCTACCTAGCGGGTCCTCAGGGCAAAAACATTCAGTACTTC. It codes for CASSYLAGPQGKNIQYF. The V gene is TRBV5-1, the J gene TRBJ2-4; 8 positions match TRBD2. This CDR3 region has 17 residues. J gave up 3 bases and V 3 bases, and 11 bases lay outside the gene matches. Germline lookup yields CDR1 SGHRS and CDR2 YFSETQ.

This clone was observed once. V and J are TRBV5-5 and TRBJ2-5; no reliable D call. V gave up 3 bases and J gave up 5 bases, with 8 bases separating them. In germline, CDR1 is SGHKS, CDR2 YYEKEE (reference sequence). CDR3 length: 12 residues. CDR3: CASSYPGETQYF. Written as DNA, the CDR3 is TGTGCCAGCAGCTATCCTGGGGAGACCCAGTACTTC.

This clone has just a few counts. The CDR3 here is CASSDGSTDTQYF. The CDR3 DNA sequence: TGTGCCAGCAGTGATGGGTCCACAGATACGCAGTATTTT. This chain joins TRBV6-4 and TRBJ2-3; D not certain. The V gene's germline CDR1 is MRHNA and CDR2 SNTAGT. Trimming pared 3 bases from V and 2 bases from J, leaving 6 bases between. The CDR3 has 13 amino acids.

The rearrangement links TRBV5-8 to TRBJ1-1; TRBD1 matches 8 bases. Germline CDR1 is SGHTS and CDR2 is YDEGEE. The CDR3 sequence is 15 residues long. Trimming cost V 5 bases and J 2 bases; bases outside gene matches: 8. CDR3 bases: TGTGCCAGCAGTCGGACAGGGCAGGGAAACACTGAAGCTTTCTTT. Translated, it gives CASSRTGQGNTEAFF.